The sample holds many counts of the clone carrying this TCR beta chain. Its antigen is unknown. The time point here: patch test 3, about 24 weeks after DPC sensitization. The treatment here: therapeutic diphenylcyclopropenone sensitization with weekly scalp DPC. The template was total RNA from unfractionated whole blood. This sample is drawn from a study of human T cells and chemical hapten exposure. Study overall: Sensitizing treatment utilized 2% DPC over an approximately 2 cm by approximately 2 cm portion of upper inner arm skin. Study observations and caveats: Expanded TCRs produced significantly more large CDR3 similarity clusters than controls did.

The CDR3 is made up of 14 amino acids. Trimming removed 0 bases at V and 1 base at J, with 6 bases between. Germline-derived CDR1 and CDR2 are SEHNR and FQNEAQ (reference sequence). TCRdb reprocessed the RACE reads via MiXCR and lists one record per CDR3 protein. The sample has 95,000 to 150,000 distinct CDR3 sequences, approximately 10% seen once. The clonotype originates from a woman in her 50s with alopecia areata. Some clones in this sample may be carry-over from other donors' samples. The sequencing used whole blood, collected in connection with sensitization to the hapten diphenylcyclopropenone (DPC). V gene TRBV7-9 combines with J gene TRBJ1-2; D is unresolved. The DNA for the CDR3 is TGTGCCAGCAGCTTAGCGCTGGGTAACTATGGCTACACCTTC. It translates to CASSLALGNYGYTF.